The T cell receptor beta chain described here comes from a study of T cell responses to AZD1222 COVID-19 vaccine. Study at large: Second-dose timings of about 4 or about 12 weeks were pooled.

General study points: Researchers report vaccine-associated CD4 TCRs spanning spike, with dominance at 160-218 and 743-854. Increases in Spike-specific TCR breadth and depth were seen after two AZD1222 doses. Clonal diversity may have been underestimated in mostly white British donors.

Points on this clone: Antigen specificity is unknown.

CDR1 and CDR2 (germline): MDHEN, SYDVKM. Trimming pared 5 bases from V and 0 bases from J, leaving 8 bases between. The CDR3 spans 14 residues. Measured with immunoSEQ multiplex PCR; TCRdb has only the in-frame clones, and not every one. Of 150,000 to 200,000 clones detected, roughly 90% appear once; the ten largest clones hold approximately 4.8%. The V gene is TRBV28, the J gene TRBJ1-3; possibly TRBD1 for D (6 bases). The input for sequencing was peripheral blood, taken on day 0 of AZD1222 vaccination. The receptor's source is an adult in good health. CDR3 residues: CASSPDSSGNTIYF. The CDR3 DNA follows: TGTGCCAGCAGTCCGGACAGCTCTGGAAACACCATATATTTT.